The 27 T cell receptor beta chains reported below all come from one sample, sequenced in a study of T cells in Graves' hyperthyroidism and ophthalmopathy. TCR beta CDR3 region amplification was performed from RNA transcripts. HTBI primers were employed in a first-round RT-PCR of the TCR CDR3. Each CDR3 protein gets one entry after TCRdb re-called the multiplex PCR reads with MiXCR. This sample has around 570,000 distinct CDR3 sequences; 20% occur once, and the top ten carry 40% to 50%. Sample: blood. The receptor set was obtained from a man between 35 and 55 years old with Graves' ophthalmopathy.

V and J are TRBV2 and TRBJ2-7; perhaps D is TRBD1 or TRBD2 (6 bases each). The CDR3 sequence is 14 residues long. V lost 6 bases and J 0 bases, leaving 12 bases between the germline ends. Germline lookup yields CDR1 SNHLY and CDR2 FYNNEI. In DNA, the CDR3 is TGTGCCAGCAGCGGCGAGGGGGGCTCCTACGAGCAGTACTTC. Amino acids: CASSGEGGSYEQYF.

The CDR3 is CASSYANKVPLTEAFF. The CDR3 nucleotides read TGTGCCAGCAGTTACGCAAACAAGGTACCACTCACTGAAGCTTTCTTT. V usage is TRBV6-5 and J usage is TRBJ1-1; D is undetermined. The CDR3 contains 16 residues. CDR1 and CDR2 (germline): MNHEY, SVGAGI. The ends were cut back, 2 bases at V and 4 bases at J, with 17 bases in the middle.

This clonotype has a handful of counts. The genes are TRBV6-1 and TRBJ1-2, with D perhaps TRBD1 (6 bases). CDR3 length equals 17 residues. The germline CDR1 and CDR2 sequences are MNHNS and SASEGT. V lost 7 bases and J lost 0, with 21 bases in between. The CDR3 loop is CASTSPVGRGANYGYTF. CDR3 sequence (DNA): TGTGCCAGCACCTCCCCGGTAGGCAGGGGAGCTAACTATGGCTACACCTTC.

On this clonotype itself: A much larger clone lies a single base off, so this may be a read error. Here the CDR3 reads CASTGTDDYGYTF. Written as DNA, the CDR3 is TGTGCCAGCACCGGGACAGACGACTATGGCTACACCTTC. The genes are TRBV28 and TRBJ1-2; TRBD1 aligns across 7 bases. CDR1 is MDHEN and CDR2 is SYDVKM in the germline V gene. After removal of 7 bases from V and 3 bases from J, the junction contained 5 bases not matched to a gene. The CDR3 runs to 13 residues.

V is TRBV20-1 and J is TRBJ2-1, with 7 bases identical to TRBD2. The CDR3 has 14 residues. CDR1 is DFQATT, CDR2 SNEGSKA, per germline (reference sequence). The J segment lost 8 bases and the V segment lost 4 bases, leaving 11 bases of the junction unmatched. The chain's CDR3 is CSAKKGGPKDEQFF. CDR3 coding DNA: TGCAGTGCTAAAAAGGGAGGGCCGAAGGATGAGCAGTTCTTC.

This clonotype was seen a few times. V and J are TRBV28 and TRBJ2-3, with D tentatively TRBD2 (6 bases). Germline V CDR1 and CDR2: MDHEN, SYDVKM. CDR3 length: 15 amino acids. V dropped 6 bases and J dropped 1 base, with 14 bases sitting between them. The CDR3 protein is CASSQNLAGTDTQYF. DNA for the CDR3: TGTGCCAGCAGCCAAAATTTAGCGGGCACAGATACGCAGTATTTT.

V and J are TRBV2 and TRBJ2-1; 8 bases match TRBD1. The V segment lost 7 bases and the J segment 7 bases; nucleotides outside the gene matches: 12. This CDR3 spans 15 amino acids. Per germline, CDR1 SNHLY and CDR2 FYNNEI. Here the CDR3 reads CASMIAGTGINEQFF. CDR3 nucleotide sequence: TGTGCCAGCATGATAGCCGGGACAGGAATTAATGAGCAGTTCTTC. Complete variable domain (other parts from reference TRBV2 and TRBJ2-1): EPEVTQTPSHQVTQMGQEVILRCVPISNHLYFYWYRQILGQKVEFLVSFYNNEISEKSEIFDDQFSVERPDGSNFTLKIRSTKLEDSAMYFCASMIAGTGINEQFFGPGTRLTVL.

This clonotype was counted ten times or more. The rearrangement uses TRBV7-2 and TRBJ1-2, with D tentatively TRBD1 (5 bases). V lost 0 bases and J lost 5, with 13 bases in between. The germline gives CDR1 SGHTA, CDR2 FQGNSA. This CDR3 spans 15 amino acids. The CDR3 nucleotides are TGTGCCAGCAGCTTAGCGCCAGGGCCCGAGTATGGCTACACCTTC. This gives the protein CASSLAPGPEYGYTF.

V is TRBV24-1 and J is TRBJ2-2; D call uncertain. Germline V gene lookup returns CDR1 KGHDR and CDR2 SFDVKD. CDR3 size: 14 residues. Trimming left V 1 base short and J 7 bases short, with 9 bases between. The CDR3 region is CATSDFTVYGELFF. CDR3 DNA: TGTGCCACCAGTGATTTTACGGTATACGGGGAGCTGTTTTTT.

This chain connects TRBV6-1 to TRBJ2-2; D ambiguous. The CDR3 consists of 16 residues. V lost 8 bases and J lost 1, with 17 bases in between. Germline values: CDR1 MNHNS, CDR2 SASEGT. As DNA, the CDR3 is TGTGCCAGCTGCCTCGCGGTGAACAGGAACACCGGGGAGCTGTTTTTT. Translating gives CASCLAVNRNTGELFF.

The chain carries TRBV6-2 or TRBV6-3 and TRBJ1-6; D uncertain. V was clipped by 6 bases and J by 1 base, with 10 bases between them. The length of the CDR3 is 15 residues. Germline V lookup: CDR1 MNHEY, CDR2 SVGEGT. The CDR3 nucleotides are TGTGCCAGCAGGACCGACGGGTCCTATAATTCACCCCTCCACTTT. As protein: CASRTDGSYNSPLHF.

The genes are TRBV27 and TRBJ2-3, with D possibly matching TRBD2 (5 bases). The CDR3 is 18 residues long. The germline V and J ends were trimmed by 8 bases and 5 bases, with 29 bases remaining between them. Germline V gene lookup returns CDR1 MNHEY and CDR2 SMNVEV (reference sequence). CDR3 region: CASDEVLRGVAGGDTQYF. DNA for the CDR3: TGTGCCAGCGACGAGGTCCTCCGGGGAGTAGCAGGAGGAGATACGCAGTATTTT.

This chain links TRBV12-3 or TRBV12-4 with TRBJ2-3, with D possibly TRBD2 on 6 matching bases. The CDR3 is made up of 13 amino acids. V gave up 7 bases and J gave up 4 bases, with 12 bases separating them. The CDR3 DNA is TGTGCCAGCACCCGCTGGAGGGCAGATACGCAGTATTTT. Protein: CASTRWRADTQYF.

In this sample, this clonotype turned up a few times. The chain is built from TRBV28 and TRBJ2-6; TRBD1 is a possible D gene (6 bases). Germline CDR1 is MDHEN and CDR2 is SYDVKM. This CDR3 contains 15 residues. V lost 7 bases and J lost 2, with 12 bases in between. The CDR3 here is CASTPEGAGANVLTF. Here the CDR3 DNA reads TGTGCCAGCACCCCAGAGGGGGCTGGGGCCAACGTCCTGACTTTC.

There are many counts of this clonotype. V usage is TRBV7-8 and J usage is TRBJ2-7, with 10 bases aligning to TRBD1. Per germline, CDR1 SGHVS and CDR2 FQNEAQ. The trim removed 5 bases at V and 3 bases at J, leaving 7 bases unmatched. The CDR3 is 15 residues long. The CDR3 loop is CASSPTGGEGYEQYF. The CDR3 bases are TGTGCCAGCAGCCCGACAGGGGGCGAGGGCTACGAGCAGTACTTC.

The V call is TRBV9, the J call TRBJ2-5, with D maybe TRBD1 (5 bases). The CDR3 covers 16 residues. The V gene lost 3 bases and the J gene lost 1 base, with 16 bases spanning the gap. Germline CDR1 and CDR2: SGDLS and YYNGEE. The CDR3 DNA follows: TGTGCCAGCAGCGCAGGGATACAGAGTATCCAAGAGACCCAGTACTTC. This gives the protein CASSAGIQSIQETQYF. Drawing the rest from reference TRBV9 and TRBJ2-5, the complete variable domain is DSGVTQTPKHLITATGQRVTLRCSPRSGDLSVYWYQQSLDQGLQFLIQYYNGEERAKGNILERFSAQQFPDLHSELNLSSLELGDSALYFCASSAGIQSIQETQYFGPGTRLLVL.

This clonotype was recorded at least ten times. The J gene is TRBJ2-1, the V gene TRBV3-1; TRBD2 is a possible D gene (5 bases). CDR1 is LGHDT, CDR2 YNNKEL, per germline (reference sequence). The V and J ends lost 0 bases and 6 bases respectively, with 12 bases between them. The CDR3 is made up of 15 amino acids. The CDR3 nucleotides are TGTGCCAGCAGCCAAGATCTATTGGGGAGCAATGAGCAGTTCTTC. Translation: CASSQDLLGSNEQFF.

This clonotype was seen only a few times. The rearrangement links TRBV15 to TRBJ1-1; D remains unclear. The CDR3 has 13 residues. From germline, CDR1 is LNHNV and CDR2 YYDKDF (reference sequence). V lost 5 bases, J lost 2 bases, and 9 bases lay in between. CDR3 DNA: TGTGCCACCAGCTCCCAGGCCAACACTGAAGCTTTCTTT. As protein: CATSSQANTEAFF. The full variable domain, its missing parts supplied by reference TRBV15 and TRBJ1-1, is DAMVIQNPRYQVTQFGKPVTLSCSQTLNHNVMYWYQQKSSQAPKLLFHYYDKDFNNEADTPDNFQSRRPNTSFCFLDIRSPGLGDTAMYLCATSSQANTEAFFGQGTRLTVV.

This clonotype was detected ten times or more. J is TRBJ2-7 and V is TRBV2; D perhaps matches TRBD2 (5 bases). The germline V gene has CDR1 SNHLY and CDR2 FYNNEI. The CDR3 totals 13 residues. V shed 7 bases and J shed 2 bases, with 12 bases lying between them. CDR3 in DNA: TGTGCCAGCAAGCTTACCGGGACCTACGAGCAGTACTTC. It yields the protein CASKLTGTYEQYF.

The rearrangement links TRBV10-3 to TRBJ2-7, with a weak D call TRBD2 (5 bases). Per the germline V gene, CDR1 is ENHRY and CDR2 is SYGVKD. The CDR3 extends over 12 amino acids. Trimming removed 2 bases from V and 7 bases from J, with 9 bases in between. CDR3 bases: TGTGCCATCAGTGAGACCACGGGAGAGCAGTACTTC. This sequence encodes CAISETTGEQYF.

This clonotype came up many times. The V call is TRBV6-1, the J call TRBJ2-5, with 13 bases matching TRBD2. Germline loops: CDR1 MNHNS, CDR2 SASEGT. Trimming took 2 bases from V and 5 from J; bases not matched to a gene: 5. CDR3 size: 16 residues. This CDR3 reads CASSESGTSGIETQYF. The CDR3, as DNA: TGTGCCAGCAGTGAAAGCGGGACTAGCGGGATTGAGACCCAGTACTTC.

The V call is TRBV6-2 or TRBV6-3, the J call TRBJ2-1; D may be TRBD2 (5 bases). Germline V gene data show CDR1 as MNHEY and CDR2 as SVGEGT. The V end lost 8 bases, the J end lost 0 bases, and 14 bases lay between the germline ends. This CDR3 has 15 amino acids. CDR3 residues: CASGLPGSSYNEQFF. The CDR3 coding sequence is TGTGCCAGCGGTCTTCCGGGGAGCTCCTACAATGAGCAGTTCTTC.

The CDR3 here is CASSFSGRDTDTQYF. The CDR3 coding sequence is TGTGCCAGCAGTTTTAGCGGGAGGGACACAGATACGCAGTATTTT. The chain has TRBV27 and TRBJ2-3; 11 nucleotides align to TRBD2. CDR1 is MNHEY and CDR2 is SMNVEV in the germline V gene (reference sequence). The CDR3 has 15 residues. The junction had 1 base not matched to a gene; V was cut back by 3 bases and J by 2 bases.

In its sample, this clonotype was seen many times. The gene calls are TRBV11-2 and TRBJ2-7; possible D gene TRBD2, 6 bases. With 7 bases removed from V and 4 bases from J, the gap between germline ends came to 11 bases. Germline CDR1 is SGHAT and CDR2 is FQNNGV. The CDR3 covers 12 residues. The CDR3 reads CASKPGGYEQYF. The DNA for the CDR3 is TGTGCCAGCAAGCCCGGGGGATACGAGCAGTACTTC.

The genes are TRBV19 and TRBJ2-7; TRBD1 matches at 9 bases. V gave up 5 bases and J gave up 7 bases; unmatched junction bases: 15. The CDR3 loop spans 16 amino acids. Germline V lookup: CDR1 LNHDA, CDR2 SQIVND (reference sequence). CDR3 in DNA: TGTGCCAGTAGTGGGACAGGGCTTTCCTCGATGGGTGAGCAGTACTTC. Its protein is CASSGTGLSSMGEQYF.

The gene calls are TRBV29-1 and TRBJ1-1; no reliable D call. Germline values: CDR1 SQVTM, CDR2 ANQGSEA. Trimming removed 0 bases from V and 11 bases from J, with 7 bases in between. The CDR3 length is 10 residues. CDR3 nucleotides: TGCAGCGTTGAAGACGGAGAGGCTTTCTTT. It translates to CSVEDGEAFF.

This clonotype occurred a few times. This chain connects TRBV7-8 to TRBJ1-6; possibly TRBD1 for D (6 bases). V lost 5 bases to trimming and J lost 7 bases, with 15 bases between them. Per the germline V gene, CDR1 is SGHVS and CDR2 is FQNEAQ. The CDR3 runs to 15 residues. CDR3 nucleotide sequence: TGTGCCAGCAGCCCCGAGGGGGGATGGAATTCACCCCTCCACTTT. Translated, it gives CASSPEGGWNSPLHF. The full variable domain, completed using reference TRBV7-8 and TRBJ1-6, is GAGVSQSPRYKVAKRGQDVALRCDPISGHVSLFWYQQALGQGPEFLTYFQNEAQLDKSGLPSDRFFAERPEGSVSTLKIQRTQQEDSAVYLCASSPEGGWNSPLHFGNGTRLTVT.